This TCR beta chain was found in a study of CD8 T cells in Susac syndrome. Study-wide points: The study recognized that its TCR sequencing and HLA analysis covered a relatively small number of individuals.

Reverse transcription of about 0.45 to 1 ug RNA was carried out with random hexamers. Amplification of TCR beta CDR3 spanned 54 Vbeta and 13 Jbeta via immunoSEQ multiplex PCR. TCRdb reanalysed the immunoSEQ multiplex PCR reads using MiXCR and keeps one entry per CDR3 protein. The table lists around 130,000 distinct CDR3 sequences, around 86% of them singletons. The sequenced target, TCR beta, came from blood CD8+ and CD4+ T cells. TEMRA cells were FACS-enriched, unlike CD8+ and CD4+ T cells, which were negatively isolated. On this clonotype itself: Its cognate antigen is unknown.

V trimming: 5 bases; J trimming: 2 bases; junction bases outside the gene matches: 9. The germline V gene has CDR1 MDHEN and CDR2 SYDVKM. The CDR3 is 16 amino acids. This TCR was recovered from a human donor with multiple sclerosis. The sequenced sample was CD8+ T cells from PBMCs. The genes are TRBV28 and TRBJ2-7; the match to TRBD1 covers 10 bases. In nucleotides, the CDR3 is TGTGCCAGCAGTGGTCCGGGACAGGGGACCGCCTACGAGCAGTACTTC. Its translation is CASSGPGQGTAYEQYF.